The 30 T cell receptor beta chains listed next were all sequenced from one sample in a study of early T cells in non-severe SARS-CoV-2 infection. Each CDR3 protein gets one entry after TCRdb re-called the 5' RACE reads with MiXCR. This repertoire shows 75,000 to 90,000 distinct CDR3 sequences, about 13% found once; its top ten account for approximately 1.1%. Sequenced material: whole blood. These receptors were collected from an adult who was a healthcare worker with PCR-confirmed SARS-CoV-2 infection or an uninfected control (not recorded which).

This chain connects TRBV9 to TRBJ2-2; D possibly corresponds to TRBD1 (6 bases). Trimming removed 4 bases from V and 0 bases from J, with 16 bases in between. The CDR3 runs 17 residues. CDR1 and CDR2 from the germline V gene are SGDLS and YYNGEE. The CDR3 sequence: CASSPAIGTPNTGELFF. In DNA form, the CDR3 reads TGTGCCAGCAGCCCAGCGATCGGGACACCGAACACCGGGGAGCTGTTTTTT.

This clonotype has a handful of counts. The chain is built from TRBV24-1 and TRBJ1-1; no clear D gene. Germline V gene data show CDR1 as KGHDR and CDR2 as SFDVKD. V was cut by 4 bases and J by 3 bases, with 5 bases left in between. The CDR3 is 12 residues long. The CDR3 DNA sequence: TGTGCCACCAGTGAGGGAGACACTGAAGCTTTCTTT. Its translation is CATSEGDTEAFF.

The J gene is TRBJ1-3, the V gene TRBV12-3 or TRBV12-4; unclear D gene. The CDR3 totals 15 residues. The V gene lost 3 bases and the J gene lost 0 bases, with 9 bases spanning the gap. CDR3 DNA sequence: TGTGCCAGCAGTTTGGGGTGGGCCTCTGGAAACACCATATATTTT. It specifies CASSLGWASGNTIYF.

DNA of the CDR3: TGTGCCACGGGACGAGGAAACTACGAGCAGTACTTC. Protein sequence: CATGRGNYEQYF. The genes are TRBV19 and TRBJ2-7, with D perhaps TRBD1 or TRBD2 (5 bases each). This CDR3 region has 12 residues. Trimming pared 10 bases from V and 3 bases from J, leaving 13 bases between. CDR1 and CDR2 (germline): LNHDA, SQIVND (reference sequence).

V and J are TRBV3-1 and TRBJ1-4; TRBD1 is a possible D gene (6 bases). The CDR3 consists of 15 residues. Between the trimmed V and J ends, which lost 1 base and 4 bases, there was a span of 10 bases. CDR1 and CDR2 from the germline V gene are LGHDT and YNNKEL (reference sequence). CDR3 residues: CASSQVDSFNEKLFF. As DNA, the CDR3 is TGTGCCAGCAGCCAAGTGGACAGTTTTAATGAAAAACTGTTTTTT.

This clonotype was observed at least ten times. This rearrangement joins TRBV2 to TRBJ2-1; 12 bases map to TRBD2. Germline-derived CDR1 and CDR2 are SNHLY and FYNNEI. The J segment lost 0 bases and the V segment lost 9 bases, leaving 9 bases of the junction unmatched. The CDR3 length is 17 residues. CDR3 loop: CASMTSGGASSYNEQFF. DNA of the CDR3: TGTGCCAGTATGACTAGCGGGGGCGCAAGCTCCTACAATGAGCAGTTCTTC.

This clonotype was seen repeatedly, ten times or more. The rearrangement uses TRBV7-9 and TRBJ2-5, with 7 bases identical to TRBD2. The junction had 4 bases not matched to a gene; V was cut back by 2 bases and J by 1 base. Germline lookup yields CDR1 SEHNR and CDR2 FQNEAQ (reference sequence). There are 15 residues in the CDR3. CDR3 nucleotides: TGTGCCAGCAGCTTACAGCGGGGCCTCCAAGAGACCCAGTACTTC. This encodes CASSLQRGLQETQYF. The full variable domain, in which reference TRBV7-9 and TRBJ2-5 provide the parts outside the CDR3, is DTGVSQNPRHKITKRGQNVTFRCDPISEHNRLYWYRQTLGQGPEFLTYFQNEAQLEKSRLLSDRFSAERPKGSFSTLEIQRTEQGDSAMYLCASSLQRGLQETQYFGPGTRLLVL.

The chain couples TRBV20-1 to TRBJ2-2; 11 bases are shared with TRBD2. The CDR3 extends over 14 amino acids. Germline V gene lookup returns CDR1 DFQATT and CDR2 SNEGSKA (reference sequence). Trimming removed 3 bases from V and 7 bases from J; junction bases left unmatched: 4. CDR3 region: CSARTSGVRGELFF. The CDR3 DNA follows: TGCAGTGCTAGGACTAGCGGGGTCCGCGGGGAGCTGTTTTTT.

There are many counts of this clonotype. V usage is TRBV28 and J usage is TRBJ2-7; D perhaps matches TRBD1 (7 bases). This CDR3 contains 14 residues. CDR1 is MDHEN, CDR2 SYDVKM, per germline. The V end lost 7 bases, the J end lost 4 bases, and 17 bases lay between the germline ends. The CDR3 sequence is CASTHDRAGYEQYF. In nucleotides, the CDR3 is TGTGCCAGCACCCACGACAGGGCGGGGTACGAGCAGTACTTC.

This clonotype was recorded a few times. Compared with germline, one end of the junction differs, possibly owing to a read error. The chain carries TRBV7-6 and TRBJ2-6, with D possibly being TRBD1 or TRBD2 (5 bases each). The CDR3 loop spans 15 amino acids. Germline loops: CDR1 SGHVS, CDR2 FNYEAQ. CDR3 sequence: CASSLAGYGANVLTF. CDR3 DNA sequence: TGTGCCAGCAGCCTAGCAGGGTACGGGGCCAACGTCCTGACTTTC.

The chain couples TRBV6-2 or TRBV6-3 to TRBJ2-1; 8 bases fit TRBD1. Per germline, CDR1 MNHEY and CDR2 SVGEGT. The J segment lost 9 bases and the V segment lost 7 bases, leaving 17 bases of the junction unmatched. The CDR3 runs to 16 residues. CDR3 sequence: CASNPPRGRGLTEQFF. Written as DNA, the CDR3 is TGTGCCAGCAATCCGCCTAGGGGCAGGGGGCTCACTGAGCAGTTCTTC.

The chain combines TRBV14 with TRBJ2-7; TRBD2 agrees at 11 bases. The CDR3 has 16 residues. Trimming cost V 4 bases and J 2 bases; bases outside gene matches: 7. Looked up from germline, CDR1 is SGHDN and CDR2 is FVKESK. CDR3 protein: CASSPRLAGGPYEQYF. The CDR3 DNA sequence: TGTGCCAGCAGCCCCCGGCTAGCGGGAGGCCCCTACGAGCAGTACTTC.

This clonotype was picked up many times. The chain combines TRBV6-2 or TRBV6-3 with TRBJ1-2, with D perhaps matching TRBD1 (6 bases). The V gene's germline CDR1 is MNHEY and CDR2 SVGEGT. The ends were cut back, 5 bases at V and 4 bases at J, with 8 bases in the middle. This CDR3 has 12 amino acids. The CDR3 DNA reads TGTGCCAGCAGTACAGGGACCTATGGCTACACCTTC. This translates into CASSTGTYGYTF.

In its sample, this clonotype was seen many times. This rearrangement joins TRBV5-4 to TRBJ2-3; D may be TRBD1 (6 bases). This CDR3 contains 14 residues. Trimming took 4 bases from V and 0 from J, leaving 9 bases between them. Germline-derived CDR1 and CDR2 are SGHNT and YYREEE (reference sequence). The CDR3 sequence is CASSADSSTDTQYF. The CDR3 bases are TGTGCCAGCAGCGCGGACAGTAGCACAGATACGCAGTATTTT.

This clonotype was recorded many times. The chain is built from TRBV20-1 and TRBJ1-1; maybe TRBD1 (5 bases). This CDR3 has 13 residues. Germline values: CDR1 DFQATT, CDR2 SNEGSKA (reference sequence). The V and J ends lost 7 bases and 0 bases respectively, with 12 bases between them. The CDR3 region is CSVKGEMNTEAFF. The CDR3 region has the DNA TGCAGTGTTAAAGGGGAGATGAACACTGAAGCTTTCTTT.

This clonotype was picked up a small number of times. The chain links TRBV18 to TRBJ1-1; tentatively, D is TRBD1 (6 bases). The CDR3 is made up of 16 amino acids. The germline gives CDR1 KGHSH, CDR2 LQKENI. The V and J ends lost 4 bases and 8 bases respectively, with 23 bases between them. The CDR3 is CASSQQGFSIVGEAFF. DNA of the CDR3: TGTGCCAGCTCACAACAGGGATTCAGCATTGTTGGAGAAGCTTTCTTT.

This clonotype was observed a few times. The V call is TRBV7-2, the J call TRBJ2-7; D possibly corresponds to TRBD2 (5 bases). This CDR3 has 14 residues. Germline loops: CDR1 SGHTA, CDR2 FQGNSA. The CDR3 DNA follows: TGTGCTTCACGTCGGGGTGCCTACTCCTACGAGCAGTACTTC. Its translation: CASRRGAYSYEQYF.

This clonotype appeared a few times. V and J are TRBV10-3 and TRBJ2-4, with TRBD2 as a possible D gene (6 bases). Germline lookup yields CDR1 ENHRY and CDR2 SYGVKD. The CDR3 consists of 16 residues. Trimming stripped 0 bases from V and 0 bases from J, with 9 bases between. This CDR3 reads CAISESAGIAKNIQYF. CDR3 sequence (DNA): TGTGCCATCAGTGAGTCGGCGGGAATAGCCAAAAACATTCAGTACTTC.

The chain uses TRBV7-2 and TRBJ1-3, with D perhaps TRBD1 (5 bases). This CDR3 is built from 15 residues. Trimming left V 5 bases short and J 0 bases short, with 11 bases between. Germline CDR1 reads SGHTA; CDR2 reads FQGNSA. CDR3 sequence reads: CASSLDSTSGNTIYF. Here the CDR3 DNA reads TGTGCCAGCAGCCTTGACAGTACCTCTGGAAACACCATATATTTT. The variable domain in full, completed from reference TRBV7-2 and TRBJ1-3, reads GAGVSQSPSNKVTEKGKDVELRCDPISGHTALYWYRQSLGQGLEFLIYFQGNSAPDKSGLPSDRFSAERTGGSVSTLTIQRTQQEDSAVYLCASSLDSTSGNTIYFGEGSWLTVV.

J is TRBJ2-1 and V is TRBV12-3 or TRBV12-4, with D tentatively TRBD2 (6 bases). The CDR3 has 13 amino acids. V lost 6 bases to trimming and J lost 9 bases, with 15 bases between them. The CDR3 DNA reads TGTGCCAGCAGCTATACACGGACTATTGAGCAGTTCTTC. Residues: CASSYTRTIEQFF.

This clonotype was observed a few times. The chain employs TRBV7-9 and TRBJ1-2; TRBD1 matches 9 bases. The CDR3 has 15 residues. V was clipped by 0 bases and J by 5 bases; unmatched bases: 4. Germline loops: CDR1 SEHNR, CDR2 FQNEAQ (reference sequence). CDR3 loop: CASSLAVQGAYGYTF. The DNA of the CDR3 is TGTGCCAGCAGCTTAGCGGTACAGGGGGCGTATGGCTACACCTTC.

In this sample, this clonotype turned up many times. CDR3 amino acids: CASSQDSAFNSPLHF. CDR3 coding DNA: TGTGCCAGCAGCCAAGATTCGGCTTTCAATTCACCCCTCCACTTT. The chain has TRBV3-1 and TRBJ1-6, with unresolved D. Between the trimmed V and J ends, which lost 0 bases and 7 bases, there was a span of 10 bases. The germline gives CDR1 LGHDT, CDR2 YNNKEL (reference sequence). The CDR3 has 15 amino acids.

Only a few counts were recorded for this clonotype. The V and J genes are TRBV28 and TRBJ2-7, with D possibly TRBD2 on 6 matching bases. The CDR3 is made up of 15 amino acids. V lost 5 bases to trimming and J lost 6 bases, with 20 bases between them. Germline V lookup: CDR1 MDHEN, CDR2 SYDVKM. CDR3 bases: TGTGCCAGCAGTCCCCCCCTCGGCGGGGCTTCCGAGCAGTACTTC. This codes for CASSPPLGGASEQYF. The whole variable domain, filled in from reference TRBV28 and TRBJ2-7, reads DVKVTQSSRYLVKRTGEKVFLECVQDMDHENMFWYRQDPGLGLRLIYFSYDVKMKEKGDIPEGYSVSREKKERFSLILESASTNQTSMYLCASSPPLGGASEQYFGPGTRLTVT.

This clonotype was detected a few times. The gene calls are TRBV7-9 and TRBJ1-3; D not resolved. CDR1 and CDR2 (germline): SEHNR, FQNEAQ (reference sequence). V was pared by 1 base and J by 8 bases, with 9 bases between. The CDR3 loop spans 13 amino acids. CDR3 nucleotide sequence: TGTGCCAGCAGCTTAGTGAACGGGGACACCATATATTTT. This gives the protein CASSLVNGDTIYF.

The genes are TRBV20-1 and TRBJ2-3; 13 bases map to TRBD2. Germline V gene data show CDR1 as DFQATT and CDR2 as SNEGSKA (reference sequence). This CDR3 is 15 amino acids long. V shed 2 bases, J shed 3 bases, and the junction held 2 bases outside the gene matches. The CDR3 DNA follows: TGCAGTGCTAGAAAGGGACTAGCGGGGACAGATACGCAGTATTTT. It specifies CSARKGLAGTDTQYF.

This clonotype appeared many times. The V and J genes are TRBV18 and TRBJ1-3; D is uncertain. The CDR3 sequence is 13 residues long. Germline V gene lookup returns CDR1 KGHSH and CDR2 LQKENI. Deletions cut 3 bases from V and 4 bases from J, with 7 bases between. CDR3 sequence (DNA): TGTGCCAGCTCACCGGAATCGGGAAACACCATATATTTT. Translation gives CASSPESGNTIYF.

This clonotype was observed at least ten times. The CDR3: CASSLKGNRGRLVTEAFF. For the CDR3, the DNA is TGTGCCAGCAGCTTGAAGGGTAACAGGGGCCGCCTTGTGACTGAAGCTTTCTTT. The chain joins TRBV5-6 to TRBJ1-1, with TRBD1 matching 7 bases. The CDR3 has 18 residues. Germline assignment: CDR1 SGHDT and CDR2 YYEEEE. Unmatched junction bases numbered 17, after V lost 1 base and J lost 5 bases.

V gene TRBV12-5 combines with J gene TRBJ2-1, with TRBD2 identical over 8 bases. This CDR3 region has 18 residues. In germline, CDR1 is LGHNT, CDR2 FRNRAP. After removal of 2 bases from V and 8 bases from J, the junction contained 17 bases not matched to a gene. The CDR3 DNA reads TGTGCTAGTGGTTTGACAACAATACTAGCGGCGAGGGTCGATGAGCAGTTCTTC. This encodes CASGLTTILAARVDEQFF.

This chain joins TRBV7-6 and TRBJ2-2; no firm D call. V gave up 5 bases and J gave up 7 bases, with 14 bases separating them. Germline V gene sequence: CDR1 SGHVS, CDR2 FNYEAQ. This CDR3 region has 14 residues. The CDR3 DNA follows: TGTGCCAGCAGCCCCCGGGCCCCGAACGGGGAGCTGTTTTTT. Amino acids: CASSPRAPNGELFF.

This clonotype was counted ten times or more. CDR3 DNA sequence: TGTGCCAGCAGCCTGGACCTAGTGGATTCTTCACCCCTCCACTTT. Translation: CASSLDLVDSSPLHF. The chain recombines TRBV7-9 with TRBJ1-6, with D unclear. The CDR3 totals 15 residues. The germline gives CDR1 SEHNR, CDR2 FQNEAQ (reference sequence). V was clipped by 5 bases and J by 9 bases, with 17 bases between them.